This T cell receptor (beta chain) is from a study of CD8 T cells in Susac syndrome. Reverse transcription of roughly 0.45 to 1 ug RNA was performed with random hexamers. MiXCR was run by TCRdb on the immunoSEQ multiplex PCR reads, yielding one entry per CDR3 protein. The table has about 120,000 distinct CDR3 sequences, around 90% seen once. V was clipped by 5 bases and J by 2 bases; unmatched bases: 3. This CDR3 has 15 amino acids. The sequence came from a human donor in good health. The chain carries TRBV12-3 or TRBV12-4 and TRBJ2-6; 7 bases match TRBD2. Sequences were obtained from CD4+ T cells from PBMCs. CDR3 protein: CASSLRGAGANVLTF. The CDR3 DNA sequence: TGTGCCAGCAGTCTCCGGGGGGCTGGGGCCAACGTCCTGACTTTC.